The 3 T cell receptor beta chains below all came from one sample that was sequenced in a study of blood T cell repertoires in COVID-19. Using immunoSEQ multiplex PCR, the repertoire was profiled, and TCRdb retains in-frame clones only, with some absent. The sample has over 150,000 clones; approximately 85% are singletons. What was sequenced was peripheral blood. The receptors were sampled from a woman aged 60 to 75 with COVID-19, enrolled during active disease.

The V call is TRBV18, the J call TRBJ1-2, with D unclear. The CDR3 totals 16 residues. Trimming left V 3 bases short and J 4 bases short, with 18 bases between. In germline, CDR1 is KGHSH, CDR2 LQKENI. The CDR3 DNA sequence: TGTGCCAGCTCACCGGAGGAGGGTCCTCGACCCTATGGCTACACCTTC. This encodes CASSPEEGPRPYGYTF.

J is TRBJ1-2 and V is TRBV5-6; 7 bases fit TRBD1. CDR3 length: 15 residues. Germline V CDR1 and CDR2: SGHDT, YYEEEE. The V gene end was trimmed by 2 bases and the J gene end by 3 bases; junction bases not matched to a gene: 7. CDR3 residues: CASSLQGTGDYGYTF. DNA for the CDR3: TGTGCCAGCAGCTTACAGGGGACGGGTGACTATGGCTACACCTTC.

The chain combines TRBV24-1 with TRBJ2-1, with unresolved D. The CDR3 extends over 14 amino acids. V was cut by 9 bases and J by 6 bases, with 17 bases left in between. Per germline, CDR1 KGHDR and CDR2 SFDVKD. CDR3 amino acids: CATSNFQVVNEQFF. DNA for the CDR3: TGTGCCACCTCCAACTTTCAGGTTGTCAATGAGCAGTTCTTC.